This entry features one T cell receptor (beta chain) sequence. The antigen is undetermined. TCRdb itself ran the 5' RACE reads through MiXCR, one entry per CDR3 protein. Of about 100,000 distinct CDR3 sequences in the sample, 5.9% were seen once. The CDR3 sequence is 10 residues long. The sample belongs to a study of identical twins. The study, taken as a whole, reports: Insertions were reduced in abundant cord blood beta clonotypes but not in memory repertoires. Shared out-of-frame alpha sequences (those common to twins) showed excess low generation probability. Models underestimated how often monozygotic twins shared out-of-frame TCR alpha. The study based its conclusions on cross-sectional statistical analysis and did not follow the same donors.

V usage is TRBV21-1 and J usage is TRBJ2-1. TRBV21-1 is a pseudogene segment. This receptor was identified in a woman between 50 and 59 years old in good health. The sample consisted of memory T cells sorted from blood. The CDR3 nucleotides are TGTGCCAGGATGGCCAATGAGCAGTTCTTC. Translating gives CARMANEQFF.